This T cell receptor (beta chain) was found in a study of cytomegalovirus exposure and HLA in healthy donors. Study-wide background: Across under 450 genotyped donors, 81% landed in the Caucasian-associated ancestry cluster.

Worth noting for this clone: Its antigen is unidentified.

A multiplex PCR was run with 60 Vbeta primers and 13 Jbeta primers. Measured with immunoSEQ multiplex PCR; TCRdb has only the in-frame clones, and not every one. The sample has under 150,000 clones, 75% to 85% seen once. The donors (healthy individuals) were bone marrow donors. Points from the study as a whole: About 87% or about 30% of the time was how often most TCR beta V segments were productive, according to an earlier analysis.

The germline V and J ends were trimmed by 8 bases and 0 bases, with 8 bases remaining between them. From germline, CDR1 is SNHLY and CDR2 FYNNEI. CDR3 length: 12 residues. This chain connects TRBV2 to TRBJ2-7; TRBD2 might be the D (6 bases). Sequencing input: PBMCs. This sequence originates from a female donor in good health and CMV-seropositive. CDR3 loop: CASGGNSYEQYF. CDR3 in DNA: TGTGCCAGCGGGGGGAACTCCTACGAGCAGTACTTC.